The rows below give T cell receptor beta chains drawn from one sample of a study of identical twins. TCRdb fed the 5' RACE reads into MiXCR, producing one record per CDR3 protein. The sample has about 460,000 distinct CDR3 sequences, 11% to 15% seen once. These same records also appear under a second study, on yellow fever vaccine responses in identical twins.

What was sequenced was CD4+ T cells sorted from blood. These receptors originate from a young woman in good health. Both conserved end residues are part of each CDR3. The D gene is left open where the match is weak. Some rows have no size entry. The others give once, few or many, or a class for an expanded clone.

TRBJ2-5	TRBD2	few	TRBV20-1	CSADIGGREETQYF	TGCAGTGCTGACATCGGCGGGAGGGAAGAGACCCAGTACTTC
TRBJ2-1	TRBD1	few	TRBV24-1	CATSAPGQGRYEQFF	TGTGCCACCAGTGCCCCCGGACAGGGGCGTTATGAGCAGTTCTTC
TRBJ1-1	TRBD1	NA	TRBV19	CASSSQTGLNTEAFF	TGTGCCAGTAGTTCTCAGACAGGGTTAAACACTGAAGCTTTCTTT
TRBJ2-2	TRBD2	NA	TRBV20-1	CSARPAGDWAGELFF	TGCAGTGCTAGACCGGCGGGAGATTGGGCCGGGGAGCTGTTTTTT
TRBJ2-5	TRBD2	many	TRBV29-1	CSVDGSGVETQYF	TGCAGCGTTGATGGTAGCGGGGTAGAGACCCAGTACTTC
TRBJ2-1	TRBD2	NA	TRBV10-3	CATKGLAGGPDEQFF	TGTGCCACCAAGGGACTAGCGGGAGGGCCGGATGAGCAGTTCTTC
TRBJ2-1	NA	NA	TRBV2	CASSVQVYNEQFF	TGTGCCAGCAGCGTACAGGTCTACAATGAGCAGTTCTTC
TRBJ2-5	NA	NA	TRBV6-2/TRBV6-3	CASSYGSGTGETQYF	TGTGCCAGCAGTTACGGTAGCGGGACAGGAGAGACCCAGTACTTC
TRBJ1-1	NA	few	TRBV28	CASSLSSREAFF	TGTGCCAGCAGTTTAAGCAGCAGAGAAGCTTTCTTT
TRBJ2-7	NA	few	TRBV5-4	CASSSPAGTQYF	TGTGCCAGCAGCTCCCCGGCGGGGACGCAGTACTTC
TRBJ2-3	NA	NA	TRBV5-1	CASSLEQGSTDTQYF	TGCGCCAGCAGCTTGGAGCAGGGTTCGACAGATACGCAGTATTTT
TRBJ2-7	NA	NA	TRBV18	CASSPPLSSYEQYF	TGTGCCAGCTCACCTCCACTGAGCTCCTACGAGCAGTACTTC
TRBJ2-3	NA	NA	TRBV28	CASNLDIRDTQYF	TGTGCCAGCAACCTGGACATCCGAGATACGCAGTATTTT
TRBJ2-7	TRBD1	NA	TRBV19	CASTDPGQGSYEQYF	TGTGCCAGTACGGACCCGGGACAGGGGTCCTACGAGCAGTACTTC
TRBJ2-4	NA	few	TRBV19	CASSIGQGFDIQYF	TGTGCCAGTAGTATAGGTCAGGGTTTCGACATTCAGTACTTC
TRBJ2-3	TRBD1	few	TRBV6-1	CASSPMRTGATSTDTQYF	TGTGCCAGCAGCCCCATGCGGACAGGAGCTACTAGCACAGATACGCAGTATTTT
TRBJ2-7	NA	NA	TRBV18	CASSPGGQYEQYF	TGTGCCAGCTCACCGGGGGGGCAGTACGAGCAGTACTTC
TRBJ2-1	TRBD2	many	TRBV29-1	CSVELRLAGGYEQFF	TGCAGCGTTGAACTCCGACTAGCGGGAGGTTATGAGCAGTTCTTC
TRBJ2-6	NA	NA	TRBV12-3/TRBV12-4	CASSFLGNVLTF	TGTGCCAGCAGTTTTCTGGGAAACGTCCTGACTTTC
TRBJ1-1	TRBD1	NA	TRBV11-2	CASSGRQGLEAFF	TGTGCCAGCAGCGGGAGACAGGGGCTCGAAGCTTTCTTT
TRBJ2-3	TRBD1	NA	TRBV2	CASSDRQGATDTQYF	TGTGCCAGCAGTGATAGACAGGGGGCTACAGATACGCAGTATTTT
TRBJ2-5	NA	NA	TRBV28	CASVGLGRETQYF	TGTGCCAGCGTTGGGCTAGGGCGGGAGACCCAGTACTTC
TRBJ2-4	TRBD2	NA	TRBV11-2	CASSLVASGGVKNIQYF	TGTGCCAGCAGCTTAGTTGCCAGCGGGGGGGTAAAGAACATTCAGTACTTC
TRBJ2-7	TRBD1	few	TRBV2	CASSGTGPTYEQYF	TGTGCCAGCAGCGGGACAGGACCCACCTACGAGCAGTACTTC
TRBJ2-4	NA	few	TRBV5-1	CASSLGGPKNIQYF	TGCGCCAGCAGCTTGGGGGGGCCCAAAAACATTCAGTACTTC
TRBJ2-3	TRBD1	many	TRBV6-4	CASSDRGTDTQYF	TGTGCCAGCTCAGACAGGGGCACAGATACGCAGTATTTT
TRBJ2-5	TRBD1	NA	TRBV7-2	CASSANRGWVETQYF	TGTGCCAGCAGCGCGAACAGGGGATGGGTGGAGACCCAGTACTTC
TRBJ1-1	NA	many	TRBV12-3/TRBV12-4	CASSFAGSNTEAFF	TGTGCCAGCAGTTTTGCGGGCAGTAACACTGAAGCTTTCTTT
TRBJ1-4	NA	few	TRBV7-2	CASSLVWNDEKLFF	TGTGCCAGCAGCTTAGTATGGAACGATGAAAAACTGTTTTTT
TRBJ2-1	NA	few	TRBV6-5	CASSYSGVGPSSYNEQFF	TGTGCCAGCAGTTATAGTGGAGTTGGACCGAGCTCCTACAATGAGCAGTTCTTC
TRBJ1-2	TRBD1	NA	TRBV7-3	CASSPDGRQGSYGYTF	TGTGCCAGCAGCCCCGACGGTCGACAGGGGTCGTATGGCTACACCTTC
TRBJ2-1	TRBD1	many	TRBV12-3/TRBV12-4	CASRVRQGVYNEQFF	TGTGCCAGCAGGGTGAGACAGGGGGTCTACAATGAGCAGTTCTTC
TRBJ2-5	TRBD2	NA	TRBV6-1	CASRIGRGGGTQYF	TGTGCCAGCAGAATAGGGCGTGGGGGGGGGACCCAGTACTTC
TRBJ1-5	NA	many	TRBV9	CASSEYPKRPQHF	TGTGCCAGCAGCGAGTACCCGAAGAGGCCCCAGCATTTT
TRBJ2-6	NA	NA	TRBV10-3	CATGFSGANVLTF	TGTGCCACCGGCTTCTCTGGGGCCAACGTCCTGACTTTC
TRBJ1-1	NA	NA	TRBV7-2	CASSRERNREAFF	TGTGCCAGCAGCCGAGAGCGAAATCGTGAAGCTTTCTTT
TRBJ2-5	NA	few	TRBV5-1	CASTPGGSQETQYF	TGCGCCAGCACCCCGGGCGGGTCTCAAGAGACCCAGTACTTC
TRBJ2-3	TRBD1	NA	TRBV14	CASSQWTGFGVTDTQYF	TGTGCCAGCAGCCAGTGGACAGGTTTCGGGGTCACAGATACGCAGTATTTT
TRBJ2-3	NA	few	TRBV20-1	CSPPLGAGRTDTQYF	TGCAGTCCTCCCCTCGGTGCAGGGAGAACAGATACGCAGTATTTT
TRBJ1-1	NA	few	TRBV5-1	CASSPAFRGDEAFF	TGCGCCAGCAGCCCCGCATTTAGGGGGGATGAAGCTTTCTTT
TRBJ2-7	NA	few	TRBV29-1	CSVGGYEQYF	TGCAGCGTTGGCGGGTACGAGCAGTACTTC
TRBJ2-7	TRBD2	NA	TRBV7-9	CASSVAGGPGEQYF	TGTGCCAGCAGCGTAGCGGGGGGGCCGGGGGAGCAGTACTTC
TRBJ2-3	NA	NA	TRBV5-4	CASSLGGLTVGNTQYF	TGTGCCAGCAGCTTGGGGGGACTGACAGTAGGGAATACGCAGTATTTT
TRBJ2-5	NA	few	TRBV6-5	CATGREETQYF	TGTGCCACGGGAAGGGAAGAGACCCAGTACTTC
TRBJ2-7	NA	few	TRBV3-1	CASSQVSARDEQYF	TGTGCCAGCAGCCAAGTATCGGCCCGGGACGAGCAGTACTTC